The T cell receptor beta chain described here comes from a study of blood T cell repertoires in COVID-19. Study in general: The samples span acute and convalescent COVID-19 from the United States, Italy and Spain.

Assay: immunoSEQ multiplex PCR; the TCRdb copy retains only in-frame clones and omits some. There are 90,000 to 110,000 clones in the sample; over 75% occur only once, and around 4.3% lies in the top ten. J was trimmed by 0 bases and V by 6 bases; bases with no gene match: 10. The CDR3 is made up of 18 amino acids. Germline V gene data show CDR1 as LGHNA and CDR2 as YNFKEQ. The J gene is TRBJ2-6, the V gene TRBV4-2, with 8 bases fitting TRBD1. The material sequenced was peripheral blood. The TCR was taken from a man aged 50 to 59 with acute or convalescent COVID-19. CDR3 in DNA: TGTGCCAGCAGTCCGTTCAGGGGGCAATACTCTGGGGCCAACGTCCTGACTTTC. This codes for CASSPFRGQYSGANVLTF.